This T cell receptor (beta chain) was identified in a study of T cells in Graves' hyperthyroidism and ophthalmopathy. This clonotype was observed a few times. Germline and junction disagree at one end, which may indicate a read error. Using RNA transcripts as the source, TCR beta CDR3 regions were amplified. In the first-round RT-PCR of the TCR CDR3, the HTBI primer set was used. TCRdb re-analysed the multiplex PCR reads in MiXCR, keeping a single row per CDR3 protein. The sample has about 520,000 distinct CDR3 sequences; 20% are singletons. The CDR3 covers 15 residues. Looked up from germline, CDR1 is MNHEY and CDR2 is SMNVEV (reference sequence).

The receptor comes from a man aged 18 to 35 with Graves' hyperthyroidism. The sequenced material came from blood. The gene calls are TRBV27 and TRBJ2-7; either TRBD1 or TRBD2 may fit D (5 bases each). In DNA, the CDR3 is TGTGCCAGCAGTTTAAGATTTGGGACCCAATACGGGCAGTACTTC. This encodes CASSLRFGTQYGQYF.